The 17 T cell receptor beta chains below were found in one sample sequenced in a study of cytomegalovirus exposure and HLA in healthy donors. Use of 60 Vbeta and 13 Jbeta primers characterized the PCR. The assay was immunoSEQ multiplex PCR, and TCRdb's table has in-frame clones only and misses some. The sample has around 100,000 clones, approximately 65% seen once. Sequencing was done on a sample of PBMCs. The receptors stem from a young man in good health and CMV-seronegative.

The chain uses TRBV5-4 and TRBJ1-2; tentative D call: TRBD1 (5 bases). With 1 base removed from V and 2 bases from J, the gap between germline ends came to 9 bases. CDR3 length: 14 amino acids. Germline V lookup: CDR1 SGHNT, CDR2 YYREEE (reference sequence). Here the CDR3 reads CASSLLSGNYGYTF. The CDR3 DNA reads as TGTGCCAGCAGCTTGTTGTCAGGGAACTATGGCTACACCTTC.

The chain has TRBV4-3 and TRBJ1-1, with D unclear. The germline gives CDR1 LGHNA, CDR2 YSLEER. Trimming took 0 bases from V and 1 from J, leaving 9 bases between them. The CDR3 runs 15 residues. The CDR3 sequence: CASSQDTGTNTEAFF. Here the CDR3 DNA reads TGCGCCAGCAGCCAAGATACGGGAACGAACACTGAAGCTTTCTTT.

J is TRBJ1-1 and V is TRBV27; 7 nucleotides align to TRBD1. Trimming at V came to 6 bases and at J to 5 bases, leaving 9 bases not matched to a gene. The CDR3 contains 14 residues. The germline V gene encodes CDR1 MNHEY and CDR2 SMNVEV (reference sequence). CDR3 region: CASSVQGLGTEAFF. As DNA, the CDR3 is TGTGCCAGCAGCGTACAGGGGCTGGGGACTGAAGCTTTCTTT.

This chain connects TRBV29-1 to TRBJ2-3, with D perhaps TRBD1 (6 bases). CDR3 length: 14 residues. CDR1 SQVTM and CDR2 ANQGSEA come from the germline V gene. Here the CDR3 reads CRRSWTASTDTQYF. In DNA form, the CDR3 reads TGCAGGCGCAGTTGGACAGCGAGCACAGATACGCAGTATTTT.

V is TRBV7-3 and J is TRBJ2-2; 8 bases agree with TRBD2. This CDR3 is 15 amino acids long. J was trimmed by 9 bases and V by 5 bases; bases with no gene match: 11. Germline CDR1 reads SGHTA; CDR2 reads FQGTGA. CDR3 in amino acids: CASSPDPGGNRELFF. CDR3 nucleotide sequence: TGTGCCAGCAGCCCTGATCCGGGGGGGAATCGGGAGCTGTTTTTT.

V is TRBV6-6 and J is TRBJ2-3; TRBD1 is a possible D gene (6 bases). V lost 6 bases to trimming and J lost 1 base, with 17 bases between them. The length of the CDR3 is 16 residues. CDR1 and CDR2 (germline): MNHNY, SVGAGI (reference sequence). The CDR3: CASSLEPGQGTDTQYF. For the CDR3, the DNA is TGTGCCAGCAGCCTAGAGCCGGGACAAGGCACAGATACGCAGTATTTT.

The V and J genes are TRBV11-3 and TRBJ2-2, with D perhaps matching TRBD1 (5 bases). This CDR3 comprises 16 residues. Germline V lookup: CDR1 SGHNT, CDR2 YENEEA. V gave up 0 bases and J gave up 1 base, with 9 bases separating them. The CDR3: CASSLDLGQNTGELFF. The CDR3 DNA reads TGTGCCAGCAGCTTAGATCTCGGACAGAACACCGGGGAGCTGTTTTTT.

CDR3 sequence reads: CAWGTGVGSYEQYF. CDR3 coding DNA: TGTGCCTGGGGGACAGGGGTGGGCTCCTACGAGCAGTACTTC. V and J are TRBV30 and TRBJ2-7; 10 bases fit TRBD1. The germline gives CDR1 GTSNPN, CDR2 SVGIG (reference sequence). J was trimmed by 0 bases and V by 5 bases; bases with no gene match: 4. CDR3 size: 14 residues.

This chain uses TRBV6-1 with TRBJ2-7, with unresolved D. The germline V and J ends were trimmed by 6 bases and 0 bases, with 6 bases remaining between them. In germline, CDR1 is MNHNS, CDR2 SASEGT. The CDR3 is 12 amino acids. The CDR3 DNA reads TGTGCCAGCAGCGCGATCTCCTACGAGCAGTACTTC. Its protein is CASSAISYEQYF.

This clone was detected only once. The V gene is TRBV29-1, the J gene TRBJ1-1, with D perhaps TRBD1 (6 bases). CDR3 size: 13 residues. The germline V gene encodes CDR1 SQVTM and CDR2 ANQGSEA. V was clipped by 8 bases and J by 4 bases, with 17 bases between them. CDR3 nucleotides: TGCAGCTCCTACCCACCACAGGGCACTGAAGCTTTCTTT. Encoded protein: CSSYPPQGTEAFF.

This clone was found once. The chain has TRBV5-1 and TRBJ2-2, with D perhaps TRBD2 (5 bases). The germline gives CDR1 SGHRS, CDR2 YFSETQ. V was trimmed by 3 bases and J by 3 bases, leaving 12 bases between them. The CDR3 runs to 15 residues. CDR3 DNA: TGCGCCAGCAGCTGGGGAAGCGGATACACCGGGGAGCTGTTTTTT. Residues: CASSWGSGYTGELFF.

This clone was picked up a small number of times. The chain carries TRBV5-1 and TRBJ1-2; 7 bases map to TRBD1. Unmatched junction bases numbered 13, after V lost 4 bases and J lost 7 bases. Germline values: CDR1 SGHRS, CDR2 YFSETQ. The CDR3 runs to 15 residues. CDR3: CASSVAPDRKAGYTF. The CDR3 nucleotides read TGCGCCAGCAGCGTGGCCCCGGACAGGAAGGCTGGCTACACCTTC.

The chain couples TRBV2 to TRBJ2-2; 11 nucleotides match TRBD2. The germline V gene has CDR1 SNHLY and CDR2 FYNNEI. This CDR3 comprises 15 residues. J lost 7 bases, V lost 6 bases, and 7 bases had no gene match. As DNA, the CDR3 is TGTGCCAGCAGCGGTAGCGGGGGGGGAATCGGGGAGCTGTTTTTT. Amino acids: CASSGSGGGIGELFF.

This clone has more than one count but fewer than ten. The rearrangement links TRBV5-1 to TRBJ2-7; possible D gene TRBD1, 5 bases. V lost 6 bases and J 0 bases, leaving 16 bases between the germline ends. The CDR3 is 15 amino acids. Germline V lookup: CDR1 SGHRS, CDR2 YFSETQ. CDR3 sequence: CASIHRQIYSYEQYF. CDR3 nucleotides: TGCGCCAGCATCCACCGACAGATTTACTCCTACGAGCAGTACTTC.

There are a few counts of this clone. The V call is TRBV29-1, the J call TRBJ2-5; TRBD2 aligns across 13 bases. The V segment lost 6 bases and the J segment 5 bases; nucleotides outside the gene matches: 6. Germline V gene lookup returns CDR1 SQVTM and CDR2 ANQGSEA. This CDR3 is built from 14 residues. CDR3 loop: CSVALAGGGETQYF. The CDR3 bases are TGCAGCGTGGCACTAGCGGGAGGGGGGGAGACCCAGTACTTC.

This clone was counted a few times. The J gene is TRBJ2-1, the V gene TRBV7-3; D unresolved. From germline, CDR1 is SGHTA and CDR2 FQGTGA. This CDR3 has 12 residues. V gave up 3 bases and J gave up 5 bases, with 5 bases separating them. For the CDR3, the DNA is TGTGCCAGCAGCTTGGCAGACAATGAGCAGTTCTTC. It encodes CASSLADNEQFF.

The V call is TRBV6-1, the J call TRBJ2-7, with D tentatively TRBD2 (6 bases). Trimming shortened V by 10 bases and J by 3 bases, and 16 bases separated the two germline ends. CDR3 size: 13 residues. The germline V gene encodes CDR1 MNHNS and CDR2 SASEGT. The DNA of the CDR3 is TGTGCCACGTCGCGGGGCCCAAGCTACGAGCAGTACTTC. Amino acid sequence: CATSRGPSYEQYF.